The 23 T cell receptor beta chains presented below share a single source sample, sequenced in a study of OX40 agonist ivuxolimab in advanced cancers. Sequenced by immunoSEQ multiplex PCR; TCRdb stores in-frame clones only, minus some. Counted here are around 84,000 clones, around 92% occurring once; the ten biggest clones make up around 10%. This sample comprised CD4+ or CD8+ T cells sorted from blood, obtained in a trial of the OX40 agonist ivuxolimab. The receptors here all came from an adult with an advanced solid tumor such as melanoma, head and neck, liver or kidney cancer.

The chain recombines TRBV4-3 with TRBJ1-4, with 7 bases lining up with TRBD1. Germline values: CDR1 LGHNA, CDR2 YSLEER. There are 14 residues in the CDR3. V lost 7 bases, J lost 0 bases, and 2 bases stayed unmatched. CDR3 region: CASNDRATNEKLFF. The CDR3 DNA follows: TGCGCCAGCAATGACAGGGCAACTAATGAAAAACTGTTTTTT.

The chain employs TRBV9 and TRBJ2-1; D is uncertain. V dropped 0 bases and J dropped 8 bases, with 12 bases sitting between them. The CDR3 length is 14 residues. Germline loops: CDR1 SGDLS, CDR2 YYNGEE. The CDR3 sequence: CASSVVVGGDEQFF. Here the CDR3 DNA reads TGTGCCAGCAGCGTAGTGGTGGGTGGGGATGAGCAGTTCTTC.

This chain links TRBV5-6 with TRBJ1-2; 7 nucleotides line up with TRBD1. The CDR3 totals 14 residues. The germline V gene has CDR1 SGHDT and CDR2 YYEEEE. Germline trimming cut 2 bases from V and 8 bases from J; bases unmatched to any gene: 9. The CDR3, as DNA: TGTGCCAGCAGCTTTGTCGCCGGGACAGACGGCTACACCTTC. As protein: CASSFVAGTDGYTF.

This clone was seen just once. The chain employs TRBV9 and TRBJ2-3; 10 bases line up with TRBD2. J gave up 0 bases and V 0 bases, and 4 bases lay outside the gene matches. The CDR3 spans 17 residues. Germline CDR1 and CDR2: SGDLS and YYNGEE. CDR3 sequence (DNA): TGTGCCAGCAGCGTAGCGGGGGGACTAGCGAGCACAGATACGCAGTATTTT. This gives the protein CASSVAGGLASTDTQYF.

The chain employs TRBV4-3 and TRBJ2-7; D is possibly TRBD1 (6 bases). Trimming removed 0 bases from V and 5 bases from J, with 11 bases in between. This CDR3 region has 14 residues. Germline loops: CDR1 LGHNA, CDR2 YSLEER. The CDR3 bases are TGCGCCAGCAGCCAAGACAGGGGTTGGGACGAGCAGTACTTC. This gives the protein CASSQDRGWDEQYF.

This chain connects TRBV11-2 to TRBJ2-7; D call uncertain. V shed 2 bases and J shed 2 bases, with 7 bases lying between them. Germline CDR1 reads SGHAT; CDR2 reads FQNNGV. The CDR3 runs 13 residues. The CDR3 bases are TGTGCCAGCAGCTTAAGGCAGCCCTACGAGCAGTACTTC. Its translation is CASSLRQPYEQYF.

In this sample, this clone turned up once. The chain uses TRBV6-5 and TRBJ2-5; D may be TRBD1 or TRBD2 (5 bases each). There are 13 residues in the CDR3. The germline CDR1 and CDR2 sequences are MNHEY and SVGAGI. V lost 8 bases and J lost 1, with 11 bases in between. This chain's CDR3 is CASAPGTQETQYF. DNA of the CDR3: TGTGCCAGCGCCCCAGGGACCCAAGAGACCCAGTACTTC.

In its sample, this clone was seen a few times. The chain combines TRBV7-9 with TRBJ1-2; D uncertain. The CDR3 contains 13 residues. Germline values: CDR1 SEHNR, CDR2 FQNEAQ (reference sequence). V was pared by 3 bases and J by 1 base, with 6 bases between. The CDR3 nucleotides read TGTGCCAGCAGCTTGAACCTTAACTATGGCTACACCTTC. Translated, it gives CASSLNLNYGYTF.

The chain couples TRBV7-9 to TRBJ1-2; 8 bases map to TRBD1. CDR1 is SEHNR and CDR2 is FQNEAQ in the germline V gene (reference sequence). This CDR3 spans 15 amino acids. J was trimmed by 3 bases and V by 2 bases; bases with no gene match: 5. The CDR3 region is CASSLQGAGDYGYTF. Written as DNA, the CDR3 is TGTGCCAGCAGCTTACAGGGGGCCGGGGACTATGGCTACACCTTC.

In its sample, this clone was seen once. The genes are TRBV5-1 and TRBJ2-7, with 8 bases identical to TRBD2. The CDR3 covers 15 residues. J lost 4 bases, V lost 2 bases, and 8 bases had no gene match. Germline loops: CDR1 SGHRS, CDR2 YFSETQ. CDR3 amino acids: CASSFIGGGLYEQYF. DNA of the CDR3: TGCGCCAGCAGCTTCATAGGCGGGGGGCTTTACGAGCAGTACTTC.

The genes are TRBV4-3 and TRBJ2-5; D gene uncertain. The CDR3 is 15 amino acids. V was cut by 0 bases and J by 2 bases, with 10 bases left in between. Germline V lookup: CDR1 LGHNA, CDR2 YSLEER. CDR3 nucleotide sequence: TGCGCCAGCAGCCAAGATATAGGGATACAAGAGACCCAGTACTTC. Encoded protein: CASSQDIGIQETQYF.

As DNA, the CDR3 is TGTGCCAGCAGCGTCATCACGGCAGAGACCCAGTACTTC. Its protein is CASSVITAETQYF. The chain is built from TRBV9 and TRBJ2-5; D gene uncertain. Germline V CDR1 and CDR2: SGDLS, YYNGEE. V lost 2 bases to trimming and J lost 4 bases, with 9 bases between them. The CDR3 runs to 13 residues.

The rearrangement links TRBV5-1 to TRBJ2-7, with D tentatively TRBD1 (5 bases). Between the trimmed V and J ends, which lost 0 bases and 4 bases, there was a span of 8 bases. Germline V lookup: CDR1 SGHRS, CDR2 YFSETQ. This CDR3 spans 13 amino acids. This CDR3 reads CASSLAGPYEQYF. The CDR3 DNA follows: TGCGCCAGCAGCTTGGCAGGGCCATACGAGCAGTACTTC.

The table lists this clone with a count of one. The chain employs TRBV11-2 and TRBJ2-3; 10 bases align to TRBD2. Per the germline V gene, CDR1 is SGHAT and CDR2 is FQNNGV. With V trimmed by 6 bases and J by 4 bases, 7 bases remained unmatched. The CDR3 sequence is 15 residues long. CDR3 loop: CASRSSGGTPDTQYF. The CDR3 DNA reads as TGTGCCAGCAGAAGTAGCGGGGGGACCCCAGATACGCAGTATTTT. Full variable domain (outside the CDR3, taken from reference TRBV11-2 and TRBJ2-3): EAGVAQSPRYKIIEKRQSVAFWCNPISGHATLYWYQQILGQGPKLLIQFQNNGVVDDSQLPKDRFSAERLKGVDSTLKIQPAKLEDSAVYLCASRSSGGTPDTQYFGPGTRLTVL.

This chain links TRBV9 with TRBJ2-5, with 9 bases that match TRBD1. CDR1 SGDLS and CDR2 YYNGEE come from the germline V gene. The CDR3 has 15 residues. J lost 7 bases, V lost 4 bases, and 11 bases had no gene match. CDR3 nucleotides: TGTGCCAGCAGCTCTCCAAGGACAGGGGAGGGGACCCAGTACTTC. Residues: CASSSPRTGEGTQYF.

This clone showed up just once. In nucleotides, the CDR3 is TGCGCCAGCAGCCAGGGACTCCCAACTTACGAGCAGTACTTC. This sequence encodes CASSQGLPTYEQYF. This sequence joins TRBV4-1 and TRBJ2-7, with D possibly matching TRBD2 (6 bases). V lost 3 bases and J lost 4, with 13 bases in between. This CDR3 has 14 amino acids. Germline CDR1 reads MGHRA; CDR2 reads YSYEKL.

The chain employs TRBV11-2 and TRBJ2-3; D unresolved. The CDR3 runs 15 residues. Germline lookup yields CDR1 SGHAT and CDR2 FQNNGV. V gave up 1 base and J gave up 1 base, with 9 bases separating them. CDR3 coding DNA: TGTGCCAGCAGCTTAGGAGAATTGCGCACAGATACGCAGTATTTT. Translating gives CASSLGELRTDTQYF.

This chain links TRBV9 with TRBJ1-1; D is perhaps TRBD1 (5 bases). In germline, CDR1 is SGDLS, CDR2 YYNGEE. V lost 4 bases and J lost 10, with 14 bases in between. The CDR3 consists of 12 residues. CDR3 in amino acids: CASSWGREPAFF. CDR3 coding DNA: TGTGCCAGCAGCTGGGGGAGGGAACCAGCTTTCTTT.

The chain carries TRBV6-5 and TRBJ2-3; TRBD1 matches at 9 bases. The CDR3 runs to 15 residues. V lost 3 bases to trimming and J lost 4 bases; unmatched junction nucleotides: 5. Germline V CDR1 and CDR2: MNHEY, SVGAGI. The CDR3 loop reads CASSYGTGSSDTQYF. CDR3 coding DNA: TGTGCCAGCAGTTATGGGACAGGGTCTTCAGATACGCAGTATTTT.

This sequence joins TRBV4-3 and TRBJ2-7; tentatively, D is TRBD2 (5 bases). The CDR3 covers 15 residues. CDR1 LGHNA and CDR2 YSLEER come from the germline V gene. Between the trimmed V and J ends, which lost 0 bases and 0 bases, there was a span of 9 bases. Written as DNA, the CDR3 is TGCGCCAGCAGCCAAGATAAGGACTCCTCCTACGAGCAGTACTTC. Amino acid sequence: CASSQDKDSSYEQYF.

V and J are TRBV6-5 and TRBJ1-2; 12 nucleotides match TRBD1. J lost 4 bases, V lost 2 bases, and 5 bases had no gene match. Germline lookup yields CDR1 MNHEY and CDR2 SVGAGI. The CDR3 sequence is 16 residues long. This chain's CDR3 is CASSYRDRGRVYGYTF. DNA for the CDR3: TGTGCCAGCAGTTACCGGGACAGGGGGCGCGTCTATGGCTACACCTTC.

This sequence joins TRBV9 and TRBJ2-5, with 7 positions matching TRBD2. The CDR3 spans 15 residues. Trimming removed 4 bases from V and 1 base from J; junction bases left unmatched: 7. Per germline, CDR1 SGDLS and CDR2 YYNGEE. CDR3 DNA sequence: TGTGCCAGCAGCAATTCCGGGGGGATCCAAGAGACCCAGTACTTC. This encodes CASSNSGGIQETQYF. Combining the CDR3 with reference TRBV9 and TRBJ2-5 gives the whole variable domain DSGVTQTPKHLITATGQRVTLRCSPRSGDLSVYWYQQSLDQGLQFLIQYYNGEERAKGNILERFSAQQFPDLHSELNLSSLELGDSALYFCASSNSGGIQETQYFGPGTRLLVL.

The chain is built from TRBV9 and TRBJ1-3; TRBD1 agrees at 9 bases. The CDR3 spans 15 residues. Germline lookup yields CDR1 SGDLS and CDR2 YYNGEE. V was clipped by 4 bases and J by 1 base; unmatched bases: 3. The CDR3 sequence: CASSTDRGSGNTIYF. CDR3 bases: TGTGCCAGCAGCACAGACAGGGGGTCTGGAAACACCATATATTTT.